These 2 T cell receptor beta chains came from one sample sequenced in a study of cytomegalovirus exposure and HLA in healthy donors. This PCR relied on a set of 60 Vbeta primers and 13 Jbeta primers. Measured with immunoSEQ multiplex PCR; TCRdb has only the in-frame clones, and not every one. The sample lists about 160,000 clones, roughly 75% occurring once. Material: PBMCs. The receptor set was obtained from a male donor in good health and CMV-seronegative.

The V and J genes are TRBV6-5 and TRBJ1-6; 7 positions match TRBD1. V shed 6 bases, J shed 7 bases, and the junction held 9 bases outside the gene matches. The germline V gene encodes CDR1 MNHEY and CDR2 SVGAGI. The CDR3 totals 15 residues. CDR3 protein: CASRSQGVGNSPLHF. In DNA form, the CDR3 reads TGTGCCAGCAGGTCCCAGGGGGTAGGAAATTCACCCCTCCACTTT.

The V and J genes are TRBV5-4 and TRBJ1-6; 10 bases line up with TRBD1. V was pared by 9 bases and J by 9 bases, with 12 bases of the junction left unmatched. This CDR3 region has 15 residues. The V gene's germline CDR1 is SGHNT and CDR2 YYREEE (reference sequence). The CDR3 nucleotides are TGTGCCACCCATCTCCGGGGACAGGGGAGTTCACCCCTCCACTTT. Translating gives CATHLRGQGSSPLHF.